These T cell receptor beta chains were read from a single sample in a study of cytomegalovirus exposure and HLA in healthy donors. The data were produced by immunoSEQ multiplex PCR, yet TCRdb's version contains in-frame clones alone and is incomplete. The data contain approximately 44,000 clones, approximately 86% of them seen just once; the ten biggest clones take up about 8%. Material for sequencing was PBMCs. These receptors were collected from a woman between 35 and 50 years old in good health and CMV-seropositive. Both conserved end residues are part of each CDR3. D genes are given only for firm matches. Some rows have no size entry. The others give once, few or many, or a class for an expanded clone.

J gene: TRBJ1-2
V gene: TRBV19
clone size: NA
D gene: NA
CDR3 DNA: TGTGCCAGTAGCCTGGCGGAGAGCTATGGCTACACCTTC
CDR3 protein: CASSLAESYGYTF

J gene: TRBJ2-3
V gene: TRBV15
clone size: NA
D gene: TRBD2
CDR3 DNA: TGTGCCATTGGACGGACTAGCTCAGCAGATACGCAGTATTTT
CDR3 protein: CAIGRTSSADTQYF

J gene: TRBJ1-1
V gene: TRBV13
clone size: NA
D gene: NA
CDR3 DNA: TGTGCCAGCAGCTTAGGAAGGGGGGGTGGAGCTTTCTTT
CDR3 protein: CASSLGRGGGAFF

J gene: TRBJ1-3
V gene: TRBV28
clone size: NA
D gene: NA
CDR3 DNA: TGTGCCAGCAGTTACCAGGTCTCTGGAAACACCATATATTTT
CDR3 protein: CASSYQVSGNTIYF

J gene: TRBJ2-3
V gene: TRBV7-2
clone size: NA
D gene: TRBD2
CDR3 DNA: TGTGCCAGCAGCTTAGCGAGACTAGCGGGAGCCTCAGATACGCAGTATTTT
CDR3 protein: CASSLARLAGASDTQYF

J gene: TRBJ1-2
V gene: TRBV19
clone size: NA
D gene: NA
CDR3 DNA: TGTGCCAGTACCGATTTGAGGGCGGAACTTTCTAACTATGGCTACACCTTC
CDR3 protein: CASTDLRAELSNYGYTF

J gene: TRBJ2-5
V gene: TRBV19
clone size: NA
D gene: NA
CDR3 DNA: TGTGCCAGTAGTGGAGTAGGCGACGGAATTTTCCAAGAGACCCAGTACTTC
CDR3 protein: CASSGVGDGIFQETQYF

J gene: TRBJ1-1
V gene: TRBV28
clone size: NA
D gene: NA
CDR3 DNA: TGTGCCAGCAGTACACCAGGGTACCGCCACACTGAAGCTTTCTTT
CDR3 protein: CASSTPGYRHTEAFF

J gene: TRBJ1-1
V gene: TRBV19
clone size: NA
D gene: NA
CDR3 DNA: TGTGCCAGTAGTACAACAGGTCAGAACACTGAAGCTTTCTTT
CDR3 protein: CASSTTGQNTEAFF

J gene: TRBJ2-7
V gene: TRBV28
clone size: NA
D gene: NA
CDR3 DNA: TGTGCCAGCAGTTTAGGGTCGGCAGGGGGGTACGAGCAGTACTTC
CDR3 protein: CASSLGSAGGYEQYF

J gene: TRBJ2-1
V gene: TRBV19
clone size: NA
D gene: TRBD2
CDR3 DNA: TGTGCCAGTAGTATCACCGGGACTAGCGGTAACAATGAGCAGTTCTTC
CDR3 protein: CASSITGTSGNNEQFF

J gene: TRBJ2-5
V gene: TRBV6-1
clone size: NA
D gene: TRBD2
CDR3 DNA: TGTGCCAGCAGTGGGCCAGCGGGGGGCCCGAGAGAGACCCAGTACTTC
CDR3 protein: CASSGPAGGPRETQYF

J gene: TRBJ2-3
V gene: TRBV2
clone size: NA
D gene: TRBD2
CDR3 DNA: TGTGCCAGCAAAGAAGAAGGGACTAGCGGCGATACGCAGTATTTT
CDR3 protein: CASKEEGTSGDTQYF

J gene: TRBJ2-2
V gene: TRBV10-1
clone size: NA
D gene: NA
CDR3 DNA: TGCGCCAGCAGGAAGGTGGAGGGGTCCGGGGAGCTGTTTTTT
CDR3 protein: CASRKVEGSGELFF

J gene: TRBJ1-4
V gene: TRBV30
clone size: NA
D gene: NA
CDR3 DNA: TGTGCTGGAGAGGGCAGATATAATGAAAAACTGTTTTTT
CDR3 protein: CAGEGRYNEKLFF

J gene: TRBJ2-2
V gene: TRBV30
clone size: once
D gene: NA
CDR3 DNA: TGTGCCTGGAGTCCAGCGGACACCGGGGAGCTGTTTTTT
CDR3 protein: CAWSPADTGELFF

J gene: TRBJ2-2
V gene: TRBV10-1
clone size: NA
D gene: NA
CDR3 DNA: TGCGCCAGCAGTGGGACTACCGGGGAGCTGCTTTTT
CDR3 protein: CASSGTTGELLF